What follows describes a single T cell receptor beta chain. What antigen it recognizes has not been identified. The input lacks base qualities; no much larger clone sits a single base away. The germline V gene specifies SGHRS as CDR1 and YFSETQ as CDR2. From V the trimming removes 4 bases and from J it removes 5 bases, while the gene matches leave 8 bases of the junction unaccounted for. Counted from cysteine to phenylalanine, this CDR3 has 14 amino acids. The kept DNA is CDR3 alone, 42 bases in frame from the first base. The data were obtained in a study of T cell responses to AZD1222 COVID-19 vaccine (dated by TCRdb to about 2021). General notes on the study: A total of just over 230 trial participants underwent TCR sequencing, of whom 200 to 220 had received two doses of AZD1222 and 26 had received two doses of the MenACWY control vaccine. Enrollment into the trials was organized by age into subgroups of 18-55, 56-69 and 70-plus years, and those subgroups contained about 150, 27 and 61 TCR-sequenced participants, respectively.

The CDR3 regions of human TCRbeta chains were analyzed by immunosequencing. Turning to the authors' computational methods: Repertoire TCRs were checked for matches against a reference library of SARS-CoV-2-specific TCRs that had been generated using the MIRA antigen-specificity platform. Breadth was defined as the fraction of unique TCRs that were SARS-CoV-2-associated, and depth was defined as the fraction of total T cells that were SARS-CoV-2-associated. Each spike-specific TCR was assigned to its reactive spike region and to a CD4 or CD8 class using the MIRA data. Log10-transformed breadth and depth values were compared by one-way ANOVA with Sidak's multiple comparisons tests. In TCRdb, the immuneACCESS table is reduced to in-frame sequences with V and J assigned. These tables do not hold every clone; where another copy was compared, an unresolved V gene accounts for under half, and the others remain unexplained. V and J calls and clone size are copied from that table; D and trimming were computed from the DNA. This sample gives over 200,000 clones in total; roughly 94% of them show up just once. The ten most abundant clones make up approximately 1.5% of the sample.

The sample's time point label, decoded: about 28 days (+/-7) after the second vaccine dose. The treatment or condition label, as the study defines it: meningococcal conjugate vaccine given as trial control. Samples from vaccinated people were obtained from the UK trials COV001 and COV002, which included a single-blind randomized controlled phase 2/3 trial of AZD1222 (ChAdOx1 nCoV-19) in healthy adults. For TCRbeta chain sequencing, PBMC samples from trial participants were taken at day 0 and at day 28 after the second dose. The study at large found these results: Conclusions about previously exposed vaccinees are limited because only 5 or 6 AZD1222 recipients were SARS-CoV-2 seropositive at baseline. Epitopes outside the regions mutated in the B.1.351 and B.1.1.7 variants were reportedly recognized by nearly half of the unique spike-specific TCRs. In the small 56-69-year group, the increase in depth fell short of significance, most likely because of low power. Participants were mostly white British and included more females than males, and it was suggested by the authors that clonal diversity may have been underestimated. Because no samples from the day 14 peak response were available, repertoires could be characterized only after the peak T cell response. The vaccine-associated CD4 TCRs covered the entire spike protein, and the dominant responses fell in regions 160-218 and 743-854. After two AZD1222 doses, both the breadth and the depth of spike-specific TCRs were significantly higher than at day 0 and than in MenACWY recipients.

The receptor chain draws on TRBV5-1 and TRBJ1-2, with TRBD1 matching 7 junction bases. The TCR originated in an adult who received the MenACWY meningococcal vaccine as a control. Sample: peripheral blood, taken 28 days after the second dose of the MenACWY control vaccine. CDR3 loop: CASSPGQVSYGYTF. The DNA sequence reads TGCGCCAGCAGCCCTGGACAGGTGTCGTATGGCTACACCTTC.